Listed here are 14 T cell receptor beta chains from one sample, sequenced in a study of spatial heterogeneity in lung cancer. Documented time point: sample taken at primary tumor resection. TCRdb re-derived calls from the 5' RACE reads in MiXCR, one entry per CDR3 protein. The table has about 39,000 distinct CDR3 sequences, 2.5% to 3.5% seen once. Sequenced here: normal lung tissue next to the tumor, sampled at surgery. The receptor source for this set is a male donor with early-stage non-small cell lung cancer.

At least ten counts were recorded for this clonotype. As DNA, the CDR3 is TGCGCCAGCAGCCAAGACCGGGACATCGGGACTGAAGCTTTCTTT. Translating it yields CASSQDRDIGTEAFF. The chain couples TRBV4-3 to TRBJ1-1; tentative D call: TRBD1 (6 bases). Trimming removed 0 bases from V and 5 bases from J, with 13 bases in between. The CDR3 is made up of 15 amino acids. Germline V gives CDR1 LGHNA, CDR2 YSLEER.

This clonotype has a handful of counts. V usage is TRBV18 and J usage is TRBJ1-1; 9 bases line up with TRBD1. In germline, CDR1 is KGHSH, CDR2 LQKENI. The CDR3 contains 17 residues. J was trimmed by 1 base and V by 6 bases; bases with no gene match: 12. CDR3 loop: CASSRFPGQGSNTEAFF. As DNA, the CDR3 is TGTGCCAGCTCTCGCTTCCCGGGACAGGGTTCGAACACTGAAGCTTTCTTT.

This clonotype was detected many times. The rearrangement uses TRBV20-1 and TRBJ1-3; D is ambiguous. Trimming shortened V by 3 bases and J by 0 bases, and 9 bases separated the two germline ends. This CDR3 region has 14 residues. Per the germline V gene, CDR1 is DFQATT and CDR2 is SNEGSKA (reference sequence). DNA of the CDR3: TGCAGTGCTAGGGATTCGACCTCTGGAAACACCATATATTTT. Its protein is CSARDSTSGNTIYF.

Ten or more counts support this clonotype. The chain is built from TRBV5-1 and TRBJ2-3; perhaps TRBD2 as D (6 bases). V lost 3 bases and J lost 1, with 15 bases in between. CDR3 length: 16 amino acids. The germline V gene encodes CDR1 SGHRS and CDR2 YFSETQ. CDR3 bases: TGCGCCAGCAGCTCAGTGGGCGGGGCCGGCACAGATACGCAGTATTTT. Translation: CASSSVGGAGTDTQYF.

This clonotype was found many times. This rearrangement joins TRBV6-6 to TRBJ2-2, with 9 bases that match TRBD1. Germline V gene data show CDR1 as MNHNY and CDR2 as SVGAGI (reference sequence). The CDR3 totals 14 residues. The junction had 7 bases not matched to a gene; V was cut back by 9 bases and J by 5 bases. The CDR3 bases are TGTGCCAGTACAGGACAGGGGAGTACCGGGGAGCTGTTTTTT. Its protein product is CASTGQGSTGELFF.

The sample holds many counts of this clonotype. CDR3 protein: CSARGFSNEKLFF. CDR3 nucleotide sequence: TGCAGTGCTAGAGGATTTTCTAATGAAAAACTGTTTTTT. V and J are TRBV20-1 and TRBJ1-4; no definite D call. CDR1 is DFQATT, CDR2 SNEGSKA, per germline (reference sequence). This CDR3 region has 13 residues. V was shortened by 1 base and J by 3 bases, with 6 bases between the two germline ends.

The chain recombines TRBV28 with TRBJ1-2; 7 bases fit TRBD1. The CDR3 covers 16 residues. Germline V gives CDR1 MDHEN, CDR2 SYDVKM. Trimming removed 1 base from V and 4 bases from J; junction bases left unmatched: 9. Written as DNA, the CDR3 is TGTGCCAGCAGTTTATTGGAGGGGGCGCAGGTCTATGGCTACACCTTC. This sequence encodes CASSLLEGAQVYGYTF.

The sample holds a few counts of this clonotype. The chain has TRBV11-3 and TRBJ1-2; 8 bases align to TRBD1. Trimming at V came to 3 bases and at J to 5 bases, leaving 8 bases not matched to a gene. This CDR3 has 15 residues. The germline V gene has CDR1 SGHNT and CDR2 YENEEA. CDR3 sequence: CASSFSSQGAYGYTF. The CDR3 bases are TGTGCCAGCAGCTTTAGCTCGCAGGGGGCGTATGGCTACACCTTC. The full variable domain, completed using reference TRBV11-3 and TRBJ1-2, is EAGVVQSPRYKIIEKKQPVAFWCNPISGHNTLYWYLQNLGQGPELLIRYENEEAVDDSQLPKDRFSAERLKGVDSTLKIQPAELGDSAVYLCASSFSSQGAYGYTFGSGTRLTVV.

This clonotype showed up many times. The genes are TRBV6-1 and TRBJ2-3, with TRBD1 identical over 9 bases. J gave up 2 bases and V 9 bases, and 15 bases lay outside the gene matches. Germline V CDR1 and CDR2: MNHNS, SASEGT. This CDR3 is built from 17 residues. The DNA of the CDR3 is TGTGCCAGTAACTACCCGGGACAGGGAATATTCACAGATACGCAGTATTTT. This translates into CASNYPGQGIFTDTQYF.

In its sample, this clonotype was seen many times. This chain links TRBV7-2 with TRBJ1-3; D not certain. V lost 5 bases to trimming and J lost 0 bases, with 11 bases between them. This CDR3 is built from 15 residues. In germline, CDR1 is SGHTA, CDR2 FQGNSA. The CDR3 is CASSPDTFSGNTIYF. For the CDR3, the DNA is TGTGCCAGCAGCCCAGACACCTTCTCTGGAAACACCATATATTTT.

This clonotype was seen many times. The chain employs TRBV13 and TRBJ2-2; D unresolved. Germline V gene lookup returns CDR1 PRHDT and CDR2 FYEKMQ (reference sequence). There are 13 residues in the CDR3. V was pared by 5 bases and J by 6 bases, with 10 bases between. The CDR3 sequence is CASSPRVPGELFF. The CDR3 DNA sequence: TGTGCCAGCAGCCCAAGGGTTCCCGGGGAGCTGTTTTTT.

The chain links TRBV5-1 to TRBJ2-1; 8 bases are a match to TRBD2. Unmatched junction bases numbered 10, after V lost 1 base and J lost 10 bases. Germline CDR1 SGHRS, CDR2 YFSETQ. CDR3 length equals 15 residues. CDR3 sequence (DNA): TGCGCCAGCAGCTTGTCTAGCGGGTGTCCCTGGGAGCAGTTCTTC. As protein: CASSLSSGCPWEQFF.

This clonotype appeared many times. CDR3 in amino acids: CASSSRQGGGDTQYF. Written as DNA, the CDR3 is TGTGCCAGCAGTTCTCGGCAGGGTGGAGGAGATACGCAGTATTTT. The rearrangement uses TRBV28 and TRBJ2-3; D possibly uses TRBD1 or TRBD2 (5 bases each). CDR3 length: 15 residues. The germline V gene encodes CDR1 MDHEN and CDR2 SYDVKM. Trimming pared 4 bases from V and 5 bases from J, leaving 16 bases between.

This clonotype was detected many times. V is TRBV27 and J is TRBJ2-1; D uncertain. Germline CDR1 and CDR2: MNHEY and SMNVEV (reference sequence). Trimming took off 7 bases at V and 9 bases at J, with 16 bases between the two ends. The CDR3 length is 13 residues. The CDR3 bases are TGTGCCAGCACCCTGGTGGGTGGCGGTGAGCAGTTCTTC. Its translation is CASTLVGGGEQFF.